Presented here are 19 T cell receptor beta chains from one specimen sequenced in a study of blood T cell repertoires in COVID-19. Sequencing used immunoSEQ multiplex PCR; TCRdb keeps in-frame clones, though not all of them. This sample carries fewer than 250,000 clones, 86% of them seen once, and the ten largest clones take almost 4.5%. The sequenced sample consisted of peripheral blood. These TCRs come from a man aged 50 to 60 with acute or convalescent COVID-19.

The chain links TRBV7-2 to TRBJ2-2; D call uncertain. This CDR3 contains 11 residues. The V end lost 3 bases, the J end lost 6 bases, and 2 bases lay between the germline ends. Per germline, CDR1 SGHTA and CDR2 FQGNSA. This CDR3 reads CASSFAGELFF. The CDR3 DNA sequence: TGTGCCAGCAGCTTCGCCGGGGAGCTGTTTTTT.

The chain carries TRBV27 and TRBJ1-2, with TRBD1 as a possible D gene (5 bases). V lost 2 bases and J lost 4, with 8 bases in between. CDR1 MNHEY and CDR2 SMNVEV come from the germline V gene (reference sequence). This CDR3 has 13 amino acids. The CDR3 protein is CASSLQGGYGYTF. The CDR3 DNA reads TGTGCCAGCAGTTTACAGGGTGGCTATGGCTACACCTTC.

The V call is TRBV6-6, the J call TRBJ1-1; D is perhaps TRBD1 (5 bases). Germline V gene sequence: CDR1 MNHNY, CDR2 SVGAGI (reference sequence). The CDR3 totals 16 residues. V dropped 6 bases and J dropped 1 base, with 18 bases sitting between them. The CDR3 region has the DNA TGTGCCAGCAGCCCGGACAAAGGTAACCAGAACACTGAAGCTTTCTTT. Protein sequence: CASSPDKGNQNTEAFF.

The J gene is TRBJ2-2, the V gene TRBV3-1 (or the pseudogene TRBV3-2); 15 bases agree with TRBD2. The CDR3 loop spans 20 amino acids. The germline gives CDR1 LGHDT, CDR2 YNNKEL (reference sequence). V was clipped by 3 bases and J by 0 bases; unmatched bases: 8. The CDR3 sequence: CASSHTRGLAGGTNTGELFF. The CDR3 coding sequence is TGTGCCAGCAGCCACACCCGGGGACTAGCGGGGGGAACGAACACCGGGGAGCTGTTTTTT.

The CDR3 nucleotides read TGCGCCAGCAGCTTGGCGGCTAGCGGGTTCATGGATACGCAGTATTTT. This translates into CASSLAASGFMDTQYF. The chain joins TRBV5-1 to TRBJ2-3; 8 nucleotides line up with TRBD2. The trim removed 0 bases at V and 6 bases at J, leaving 9 bases unmatched. Per germline, CDR1 SGHRS and CDR2 YFSETQ. CDR3 length: 16 amino acids.

This chain's CDR3 is CASSPQGLSSGNTIYF. The CDR3 bases are TGTGCCAGCTCACCCCAGGGCCTCTCTTCTGGAAACACCATATATTTT. The chain is built from TRBV18 and TRBJ1-3; D is perhaps TRBD1 (5 bases). V lost 3 bases and J 1 base, leaving 13 bases between the germline ends. Germline values: CDR1 KGHSH, CDR2 LQKENI. The CDR3 has 16 amino acids.

The chain joins TRBV19 to TRBJ1-6; no firm D call. CDR1 and CDR2 (germline): LNHDA, SQIVND (reference sequence). The CDR3 runs to 14 residues. Trimming shortened V by 0 bases and J by 11 bases, and 11 bases separated the two germline ends. For the CDR3, the DNA is TGTGCCAGTAGTATAGATATCAACAGAGCACCCCTCCACTTT. Its protein product is CASSIDINRAPLHF.

The rearrangement joins TRBV6-5 to TRBJ1-5; 9 nucleotides align to TRBD1. Germline loops: CDR1 MNHEY, CDR2 SVGAGI. This CDR3 has 16 amino acids. V gave up 2 bases and J gave up 7 bases; unmatched junction bases: 9. The CDR3 loop reads CASSYTGTGRYQPQHF. DNA for the CDR3: TGTGCCAGCAGTTACACCGGGACAGGGCGTTACCAGCCCCAGCATTTT.

This clone was counted between two and nine times. This chain joins TRBV6-1 and TRBJ1-5, with D maybe TRBD1 (5 bases). The CDR3 covers 15 residues. V lost 2 bases, J lost 6 bases, and 14 bases lay in between. From germline, CDR1 is MNHNS and CDR2 SASEGT. The CDR3 region is CASSESGGRSQPQHF. For the CDR3, the DNA is TGTGCCAGCAGTGAAAGCGGGGGACGCAGTCAGCCCCAGCATTTT.

The chain uses TRBV11-2 and TRBJ1-2; 7 bases are shared with TRBD1. Germline CDR1 SGHAT, CDR2 FQNNGV. J gave up 2 bases and V 6 bases, and 3 bases lay outside the gene matches. This CDR3 is built from 13 residues. This CDR3 reads CASSYRGNYGYTF. In DNA form, the CDR3 reads TGTGCCAGCAGTTACAGGGGAAACTATGGCTACACCTTC.

This clone was recorded a few times. The V gene is TRBV7-8, the J gene TRBJ1-2, with 9 bases aligning to TRBD1. The trim removed 7 bases at V and 4 bases at J, leaving 10 bases unmatched. Germline CDR1 SGHVS, CDR2 FQNEAQ. CDR3 length equals 15 residues. CDR3 in amino acids: CASIPPGTGTYGYTF. CDR3 bases: TGTGCCAGCATCCCCCCCGGGACAGGGACCTATGGCTACACCTTC.

This clone was counted once. This chain uses TRBV27 with TRBJ1-5; unclear D gene. Per the germline V gene, CDR1 is MNHEY and CDR2 is SMNVEV (reference sequence). The ends were cut back, 0 bases at V and 3 bases at J, with 12 bases in the middle. This CDR3 is 16 amino acids long. The CDR3 coding sequence is TGTGCCAGCAGTTTATCGATTGGCGGGGACAATCAGCCCCAGCATTTT. It translates to CASSLSIGGDNQPQHF.

The chain couples TRBV4-1 to TRBJ1-2; tentative D call: TRBD1 (5 bases). V lost 0 bases and J lost 13, with 21 bases in between. The germline gives CDR1 MGHRA, CDR2 YSYEKL. The CDR3 totals 15 residues. CDR3 amino acids: CASSQEIGGRGPLTF. Here the CDR3 DNA reads TGCGCCAGCAGCCAAGAGATAGGTGGGCGGGGCCCCCTCACCTTC.

The V call is TRBV2, the J call TRBJ2-2; D is uncertain. CDR3 length: 13 residues. V lost 6 bases and J 4 bases, leaving 9 bases between the germline ends. Germline V gene lookup returns CDR1 SNHLY and CDR2 FYNNEI. The CDR3 is CASRLDITGELFF. Here the CDR3 DNA reads TGTGCCAGCAGACTCGACATCACCGGGGAGCTGTTTTTT.

V and J are TRBV27 and TRBJ1-4, with D tentatively TRBD1 (5 bases). In germline, CDR1 is MNHEY, CDR2 SMNVEV (reference sequence). This CDR3 has 15 residues. V lost 1 base, J lost 0 bases, and 6 bases lay in between. The CDR3 region is CASSLWGATNEKLFF. DNA for the CDR3: TGTGCCAGCAGTTTATGGGGCGCAACTAATGAAAAACTGTTTTTT.

The chain links TRBV5-1 to TRBJ1-1; D call uncertain. Trimming pared 4 bases from V and 1 base from J, leaving 11 bases between. CDR1 and CDR2 (germline): SGHRS, YFSETQ. The CDR3 extends over 14 amino acids. CDR3 bases: TGCGCCAGCAGCAGCGGCGACCCGAACACTGAAGCTTTCTTT. This encodes CASSSGDPNTEAFF. The complete variable domain, with remaining parts taken from reference TRBV5-1 and TRBJ1-1, reads KAGVTQTPRYLIKTRGQQVTLSCSPISGHRSVSWYQQTPGQGLQFLFEYFSETQRNKGNFPGRFSGRQFSNSRSEMNVSTLELGDSALYLCASSSGDPNTEAFFGQGTRLTVV.

This chain links TRBV9 with TRBJ2-2; TRBD1 might be the D (5 bases). There are 16 residues in the CDR3. The germline V gene has CDR1 SGDLS and CDR2 YYNGEE. The ends were cut back, 0 bases at V and 0 bases at J, with 9 bases in the middle. The CDR3 nucleotides read TGTGCCAGCAGCGTAGGCGACAGAGCGAACACCGGGGAGCTGTTTTTT. Translating it yields CASSVGDRANTGELFF.

J is TRBJ2-2 and V is TRBV2; 13 bases fit TRBD2. Germline values: CDR1 SNHLY, CDR2 FYNNEI. With 6 bases clipped from V and 6 bases from J, the junction kept 4 bases outside the gene matches. This CDR3 comprises 15 residues. The CDR3 protein is CASRLAGGPAGELFF. CDR3 coding DNA: TGTGCCAGCAGACTAGCGGGGGGGCCTGCCGGGGAGCTGTTTTTT.

The rearrangement joins TRBV5-1 to TRBJ1-3; 10 bases agree with TRBD1. Germline V gene data show CDR1 as SGHRS and CDR2 as YFSETQ. CDR3 length equals 15 residues. V dropped 6 bases and J dropped 2; count of bases not matched to a gene: 5. The CDR3 DNA reads TGCGCCAGCACCAGGGACAGGGGAGCTGGAAACACCATATATTTT. Translated, it gives CASTRDRGAGNTIYF.